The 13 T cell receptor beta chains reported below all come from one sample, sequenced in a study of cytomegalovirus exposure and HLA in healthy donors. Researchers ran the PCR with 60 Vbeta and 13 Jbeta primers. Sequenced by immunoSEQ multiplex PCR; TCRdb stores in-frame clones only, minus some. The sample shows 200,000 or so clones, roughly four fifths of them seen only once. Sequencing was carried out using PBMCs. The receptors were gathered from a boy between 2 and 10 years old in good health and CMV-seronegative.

The CDR3 bases are TGCGCCAGCAGCCAAGTGGCACAGCCCCTGAGTGGCTACACCTTC. Translation gives CASSQVAQPLSGYTF. This sequence joins TRBV4-1 and TRBJ1-2; the D is unclear. Deletions cut 1 base from V and 7 bases from J, with 16 bases between. The CDR3 is made up of 15 amino acids. Per the germline V gene, CDR1 is MGHRA and CDR2 is YSYEKL.

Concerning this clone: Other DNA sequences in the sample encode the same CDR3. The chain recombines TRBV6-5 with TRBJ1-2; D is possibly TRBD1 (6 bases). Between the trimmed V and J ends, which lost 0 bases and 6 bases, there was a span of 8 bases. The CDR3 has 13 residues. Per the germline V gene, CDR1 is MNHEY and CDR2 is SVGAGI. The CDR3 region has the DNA TGTGCCAGCAGTTACTCGACAGGCGATGGCTACACCTTC. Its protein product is CASSYSTGDGYTF.

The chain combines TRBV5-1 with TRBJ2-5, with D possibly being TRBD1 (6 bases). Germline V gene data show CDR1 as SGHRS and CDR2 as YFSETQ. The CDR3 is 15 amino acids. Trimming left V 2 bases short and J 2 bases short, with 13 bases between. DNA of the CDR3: TGCGCCAGCAGCTTCCTCTCCGGGACACAAGAGACCCAGTACTTC. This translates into CASSFLSGTQETQYF.

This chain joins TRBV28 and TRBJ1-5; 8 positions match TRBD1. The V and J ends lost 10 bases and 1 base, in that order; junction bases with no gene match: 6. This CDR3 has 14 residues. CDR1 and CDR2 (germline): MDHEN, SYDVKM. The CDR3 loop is CATSGGLSNQPQHF. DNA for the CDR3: TGTGCCACCTCAGGGGGCTTAAGCAATCAGCCCCAGCATTTT.

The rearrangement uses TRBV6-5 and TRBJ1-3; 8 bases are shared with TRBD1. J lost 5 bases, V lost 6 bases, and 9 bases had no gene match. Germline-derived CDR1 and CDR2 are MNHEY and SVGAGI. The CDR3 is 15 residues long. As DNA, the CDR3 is TGTGCCAGCAGGCGGACAGGGTACTATAGAAACACCATATATTTT. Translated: CASRRTGYYRNTIYF.

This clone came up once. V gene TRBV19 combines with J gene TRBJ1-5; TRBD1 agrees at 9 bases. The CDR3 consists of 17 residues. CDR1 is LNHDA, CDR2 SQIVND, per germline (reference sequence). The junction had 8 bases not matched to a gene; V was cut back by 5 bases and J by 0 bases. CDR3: CASSGDRATYSNQPQHF. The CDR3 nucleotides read TGTGCCAGTAGTGGGGACAGGGCAACTTATAGCAATCAGCCCCAGCATTTT.

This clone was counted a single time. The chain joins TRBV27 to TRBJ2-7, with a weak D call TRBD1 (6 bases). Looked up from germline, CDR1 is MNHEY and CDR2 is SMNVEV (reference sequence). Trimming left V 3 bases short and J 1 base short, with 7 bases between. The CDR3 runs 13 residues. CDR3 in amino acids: CASSFGQSYEQYF. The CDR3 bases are TGTGCCAGCAGTTTCGGACAGTCCTACGAGCAGTACTTC.

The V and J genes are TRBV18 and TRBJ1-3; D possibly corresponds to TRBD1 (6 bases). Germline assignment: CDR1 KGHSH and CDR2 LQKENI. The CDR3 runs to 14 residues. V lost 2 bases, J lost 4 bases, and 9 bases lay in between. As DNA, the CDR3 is TGTGCCAGCTCACCAGGGGGCCAGGGAAACACCATATATTTT. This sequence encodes CASSPGGQGNTIYF.

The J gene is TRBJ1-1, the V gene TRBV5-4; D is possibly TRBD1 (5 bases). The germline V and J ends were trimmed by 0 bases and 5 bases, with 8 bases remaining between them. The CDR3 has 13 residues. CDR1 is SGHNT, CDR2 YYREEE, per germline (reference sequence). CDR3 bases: TGTGCCAGCAGCTTGGCCAGGGAAACTGAAGCTTTCTTT. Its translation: CASSLARETEAFF.

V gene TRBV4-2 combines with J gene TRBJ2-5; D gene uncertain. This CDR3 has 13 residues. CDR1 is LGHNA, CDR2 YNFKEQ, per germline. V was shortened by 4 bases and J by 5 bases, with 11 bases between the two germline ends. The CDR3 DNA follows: TGTGCCAGCAGCCCCTCGGTCCGCGAGACCCAGTACTTC. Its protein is CASSPSVRETQYF.

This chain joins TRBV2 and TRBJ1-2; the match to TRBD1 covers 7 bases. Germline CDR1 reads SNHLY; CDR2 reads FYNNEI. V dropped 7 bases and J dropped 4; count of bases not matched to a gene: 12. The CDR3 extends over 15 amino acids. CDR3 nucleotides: TGTGCCAGCAAGGGGGCTCCAGGGATCAGCTATGGCTACACCTTC. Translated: CASKGAPGISYGYTF.

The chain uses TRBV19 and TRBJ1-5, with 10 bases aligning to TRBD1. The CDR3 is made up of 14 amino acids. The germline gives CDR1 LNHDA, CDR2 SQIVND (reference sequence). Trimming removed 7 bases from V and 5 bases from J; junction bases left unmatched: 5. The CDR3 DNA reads TGTGCCAGTAATAGGGACAGGGGCGATCAGCCCCAGCATTTT. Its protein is CASNRDRGDQPQHF.

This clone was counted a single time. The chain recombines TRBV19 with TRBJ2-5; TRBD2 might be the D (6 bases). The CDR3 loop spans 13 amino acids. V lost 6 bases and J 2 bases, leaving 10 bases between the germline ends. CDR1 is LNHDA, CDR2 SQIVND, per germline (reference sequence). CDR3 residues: CASRWREQETQYF. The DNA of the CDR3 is TGTGCCAGTAGGTGGCGGGAACAAGAGACCCAGTACTTC.